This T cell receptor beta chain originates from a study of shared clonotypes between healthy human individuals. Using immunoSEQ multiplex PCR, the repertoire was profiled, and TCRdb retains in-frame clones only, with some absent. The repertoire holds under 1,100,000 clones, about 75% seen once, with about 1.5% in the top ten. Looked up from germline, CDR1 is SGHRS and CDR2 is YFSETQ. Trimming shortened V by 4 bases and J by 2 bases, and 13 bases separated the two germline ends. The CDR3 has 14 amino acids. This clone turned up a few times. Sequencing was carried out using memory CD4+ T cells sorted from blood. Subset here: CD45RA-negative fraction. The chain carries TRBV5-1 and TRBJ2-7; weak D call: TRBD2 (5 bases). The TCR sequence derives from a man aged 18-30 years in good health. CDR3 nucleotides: TGCGCCAGCAGCCCGGGAACAAAAACCTACGAGCAGTACTTC. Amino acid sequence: CASSPGTKTYEQYF.